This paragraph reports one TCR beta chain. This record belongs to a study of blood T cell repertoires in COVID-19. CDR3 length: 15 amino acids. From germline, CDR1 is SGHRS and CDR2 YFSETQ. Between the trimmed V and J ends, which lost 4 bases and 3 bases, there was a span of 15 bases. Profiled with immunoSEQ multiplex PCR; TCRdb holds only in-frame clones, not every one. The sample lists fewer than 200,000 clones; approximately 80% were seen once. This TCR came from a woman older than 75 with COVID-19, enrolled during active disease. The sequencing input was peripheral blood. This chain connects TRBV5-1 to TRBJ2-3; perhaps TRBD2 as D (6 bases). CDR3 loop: CASSPTGGATDTQYF. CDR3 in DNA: TGCGCCAGCAGCCCAACCGGGGGAGCGACAGATACGCAGTATTTT.